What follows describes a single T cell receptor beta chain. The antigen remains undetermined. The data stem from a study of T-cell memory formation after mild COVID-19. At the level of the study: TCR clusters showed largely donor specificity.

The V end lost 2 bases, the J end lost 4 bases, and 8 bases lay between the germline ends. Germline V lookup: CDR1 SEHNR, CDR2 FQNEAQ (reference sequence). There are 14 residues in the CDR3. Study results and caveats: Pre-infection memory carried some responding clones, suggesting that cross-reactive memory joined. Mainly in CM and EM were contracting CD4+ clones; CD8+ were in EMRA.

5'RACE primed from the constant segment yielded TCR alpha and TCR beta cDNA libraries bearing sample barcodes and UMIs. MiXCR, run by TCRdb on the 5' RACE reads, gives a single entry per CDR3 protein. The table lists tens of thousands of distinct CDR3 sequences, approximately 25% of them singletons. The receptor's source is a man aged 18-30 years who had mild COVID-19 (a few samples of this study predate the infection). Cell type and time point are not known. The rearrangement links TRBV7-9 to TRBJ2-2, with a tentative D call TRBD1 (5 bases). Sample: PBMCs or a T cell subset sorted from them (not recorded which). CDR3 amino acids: CASSLRTFTGELFF. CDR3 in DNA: TGTGCCAGCAGCTTACGGACATTCACCGGGGAGCTGTTTTTT.